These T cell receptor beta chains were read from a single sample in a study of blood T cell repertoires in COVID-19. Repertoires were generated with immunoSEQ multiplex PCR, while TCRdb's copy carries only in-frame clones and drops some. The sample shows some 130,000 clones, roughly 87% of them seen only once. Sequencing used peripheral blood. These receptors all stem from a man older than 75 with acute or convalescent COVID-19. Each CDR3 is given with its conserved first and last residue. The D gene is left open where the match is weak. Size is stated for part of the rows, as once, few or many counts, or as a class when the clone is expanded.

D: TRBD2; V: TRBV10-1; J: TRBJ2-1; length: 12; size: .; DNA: TGCGCCAGCAGTGCCAGGGAGGGAGAGCAGTTCTTC; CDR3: CASSAREGEQFF
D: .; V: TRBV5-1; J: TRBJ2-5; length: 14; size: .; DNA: TGCGCCAGCAGCTTGGGCGGGGTCCAAGAGACCCAGTACTTC; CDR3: CASSLGGVQETQYF
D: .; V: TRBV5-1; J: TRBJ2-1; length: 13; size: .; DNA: TGCGCCAGCAGCTTAACAGCTTACAATGAGCAGTTCTTC; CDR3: CASSLTAYNEQFF
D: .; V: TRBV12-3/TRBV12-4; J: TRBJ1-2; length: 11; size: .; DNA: TGTGCCAGCAGCCGTAACTATGGCTACACCTTC; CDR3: CASSRNYGYTF
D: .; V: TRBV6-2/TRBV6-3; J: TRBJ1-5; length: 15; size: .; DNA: TGTGCCAGCAGTTACTCGGCGACTCGGGGACAGCCCCAGCATTTT; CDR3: CASSYSATRGQPQHF
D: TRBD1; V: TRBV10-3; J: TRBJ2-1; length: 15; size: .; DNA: TGTGCCATCACGGCCGGGACAGGGAGGAGGGATGAGCAGTTCTTC; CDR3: CAITAGTGRRDEQFF
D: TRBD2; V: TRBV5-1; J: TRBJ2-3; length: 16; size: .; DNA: TGCGCCAGCAGCTTGGCTAGCGGGGGGGTAGGAGATACGCAGTATTTT; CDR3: CASSLASGGVGDTQYF
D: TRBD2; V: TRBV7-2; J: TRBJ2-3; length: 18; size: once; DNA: TGTGCCAGCAGCTTAGCGCGAGGGCTAGCGGGGGGACGGGATACGCAGTATTTT; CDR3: CASSLARGLAGGRDTQYF
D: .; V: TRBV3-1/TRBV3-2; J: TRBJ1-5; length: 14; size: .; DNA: TGTGCCAGCAGCCAAGAGAGGGGGAATCAGCCCCAGCATTTT; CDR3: CASSQERGNQPQHF
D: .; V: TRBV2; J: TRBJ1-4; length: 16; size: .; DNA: TGTGCCAGCAGTGTTGGGACAAAGCCCACTAATGAAAAACTGTTTTTT; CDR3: CASSVGTKPTNEKLFF
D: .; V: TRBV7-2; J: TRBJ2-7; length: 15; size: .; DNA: TGTGCCAGCAGCTTAGATTCGGTGGGCATAGGCGAGCAGTACTTC; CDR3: CASSLDSVGIGEQYF
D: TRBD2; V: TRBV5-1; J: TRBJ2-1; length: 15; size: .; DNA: TGCGCCAGCAGCTTGACTAGCGGAACATACAATGAGCAGTTCTTC; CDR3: CASSLTSGTYNEQFF
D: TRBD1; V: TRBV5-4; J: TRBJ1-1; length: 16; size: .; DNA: TGTGCCAGCAGCTTACCCGGGACAGGGACTTTTACGAAAGCTTTCTTT; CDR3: CASSLPGTGTFTKAFF
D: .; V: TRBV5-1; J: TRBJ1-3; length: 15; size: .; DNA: TGCGCCAGCAGCGAGCCGGGAGGCTCTGGAAACACCATATATTTT; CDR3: CASSEPGGSGNTIYF
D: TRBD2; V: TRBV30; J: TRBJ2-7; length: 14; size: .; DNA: TGTGCCTGTCTCCCGGGAGGGAGAGGAGACGAGCAGTACTTC; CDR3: CACLPGGRGDEQYF
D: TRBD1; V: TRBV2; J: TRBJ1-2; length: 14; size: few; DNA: TGTGCCAGCAGTGCGGGACAGGGTTACTATGGCTACACCTTC; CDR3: CASSAGQGYYGYTF
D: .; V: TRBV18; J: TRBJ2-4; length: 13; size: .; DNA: TGTGCCAGCTCTCCGGACAGTTTAAACATTCAGTACTTC; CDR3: CASSPDSLNIQYF
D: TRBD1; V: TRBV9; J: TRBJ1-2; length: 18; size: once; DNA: TGTGCCAGCAGCGGCGGGTCCCAGGGGGCTAGTTTTCGGTATGGCTACACCTTC; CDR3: CASSGGSQGASFRYGYTF
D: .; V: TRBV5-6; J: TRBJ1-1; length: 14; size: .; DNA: TGTGCCAGCAGCCTAGACAGGTCAGGGCGTGAAGCTTTCTTT; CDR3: CASSLDRSGREAFF
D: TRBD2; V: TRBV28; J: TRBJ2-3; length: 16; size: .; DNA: TGTGCCATACTAGCGGGAGGGCCAGGTTGGACAGATACGCAGTATTTT; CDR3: CAILAGGPGWTDTQYF
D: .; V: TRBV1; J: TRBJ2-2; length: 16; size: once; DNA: TGCACCAGCAGCCCCGTTCCGGCACCGGGCACCGGGGAGCTGTTTTTT; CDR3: CTSSPVPAPGTGELFF
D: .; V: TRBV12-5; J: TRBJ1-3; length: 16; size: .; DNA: TGTGCTAGTGGTTTGACCTTTGCTTCGGCTGGAAACACCATATATTTT; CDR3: CASGLTFASAGNTIYF
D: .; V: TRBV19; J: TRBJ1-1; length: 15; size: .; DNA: TGTGCCAGTAGGCCCCAGGTGCAGGGGAACACTGAAGCTTTCTTT; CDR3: CASRPQVQGNTEAFF
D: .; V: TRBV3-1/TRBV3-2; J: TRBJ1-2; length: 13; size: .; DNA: TGTGCCAGCAGCCAAGAGGAGGGAAGTGGCTACACCTTC; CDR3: CASSQEEGSGYTF
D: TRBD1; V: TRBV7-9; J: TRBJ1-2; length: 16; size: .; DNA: TGTGCCAGCAGCCAACCCGGGACAGTGATTAACTATGGCTACACCTTC; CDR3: CASSQPGTVINYGYTF
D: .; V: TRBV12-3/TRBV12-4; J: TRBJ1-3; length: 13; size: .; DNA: TGTGCCAGCGGCCTCGGGACTGGAAACACCATATATTTT; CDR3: CASGLGTGNTIYF
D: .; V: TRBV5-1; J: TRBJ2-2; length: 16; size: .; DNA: TGCGCCAGCAGCTCCACCGGGACACCTAACACCGGGGAGCTGTTTTTT; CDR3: CASSSTGTPNTGELFF
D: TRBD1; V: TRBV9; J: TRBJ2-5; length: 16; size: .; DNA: TGTGCCAGCAGCGTAGCTTTGACAGGGGGGCAAGAGACCCAGTACTTC; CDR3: CASSVALTGGQETQYF
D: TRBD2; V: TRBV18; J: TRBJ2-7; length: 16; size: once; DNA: TGTGCCAGCTCACCCCTTCTCGCGGGAGAGCATATCGAGCAGTACTTC; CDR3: CASSPLLAGEHIEQYF
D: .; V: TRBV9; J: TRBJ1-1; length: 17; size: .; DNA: TGTGCCAGCAGCCCTAGCGGGACACCGACCCCAAAAGGGGAAGCTTTCTTT; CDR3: CASSPSGTPTPKGEAFF
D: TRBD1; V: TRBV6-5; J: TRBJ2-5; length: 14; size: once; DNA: TGTGCCAGCAGACCCGGGACAGAGCTTAAGACCCAGTACTTC; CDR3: CASRPGTELKTQYF
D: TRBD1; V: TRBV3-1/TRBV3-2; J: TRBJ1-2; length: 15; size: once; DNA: TGTGCCAGCAGCCGCGGGACAGGGATAAACTATGGCTACACCTTC; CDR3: CASSRGTGINYGYTF
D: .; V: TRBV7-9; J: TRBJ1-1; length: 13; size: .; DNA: TGTGCCAGCAGCCAGGGTGGGGCCACTGAAGCTTTCTTT; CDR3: CASSQGGATEAFF
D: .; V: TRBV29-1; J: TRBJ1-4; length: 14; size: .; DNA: TGCAGCGTGTCGACTGGATCACGTAATGAAAAACTGTTTTTT; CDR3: CSVSTGSRNEKLFF
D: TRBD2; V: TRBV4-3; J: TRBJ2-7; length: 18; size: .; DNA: TGCGCCAGCAGCCAAGAGAGTCTAGCGGGAGTGTTCTCCTACGAGCAGTACTTC; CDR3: CASSQESLAGVFSYEQYF
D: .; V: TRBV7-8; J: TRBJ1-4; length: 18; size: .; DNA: TGTGCCAGCAGCTCCTACACATTTCGGGCAGGGACTAATGAAAAACTGTTTTTT; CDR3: CASSSYTFRAGTNEKLFF
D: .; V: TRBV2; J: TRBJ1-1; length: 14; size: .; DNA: TGTGCCAGCAGACTAGACTACCTCAACACTGAAGCTTTCTTT; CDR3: CASRLDYLNTEAFF
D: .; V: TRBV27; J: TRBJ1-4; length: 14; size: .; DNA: TGTGCCAGCAGTTTATGGCAGAATAATGAAAAACTGTTTTTT; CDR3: CASSLWQNNEKLFF
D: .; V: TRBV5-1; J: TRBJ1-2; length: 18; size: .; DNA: TGCGCCAGCAGCTCATTACCCGACACGACTGGAGGGATCTATGGCTACACCTTC; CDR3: CASSSLPDTTGGIYGYTF
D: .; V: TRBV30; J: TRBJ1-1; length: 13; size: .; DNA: TGTGCCTGGAGTATGGGACAGAACACTGAAGCTTTCTTT; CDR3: CAWSMGQNTEAFF
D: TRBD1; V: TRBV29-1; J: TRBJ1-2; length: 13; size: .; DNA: TGCAGCGGTGGGGGACAGGGGGCTAAGGGCTACACCTTC; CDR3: CSGGGQGAKGYTF
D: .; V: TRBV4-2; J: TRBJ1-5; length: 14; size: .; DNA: TGTGCCAGCAGCCAAGGGACAGGCAATCAGCCCCAGCATTTT; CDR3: CASSQGTGNQPQHF